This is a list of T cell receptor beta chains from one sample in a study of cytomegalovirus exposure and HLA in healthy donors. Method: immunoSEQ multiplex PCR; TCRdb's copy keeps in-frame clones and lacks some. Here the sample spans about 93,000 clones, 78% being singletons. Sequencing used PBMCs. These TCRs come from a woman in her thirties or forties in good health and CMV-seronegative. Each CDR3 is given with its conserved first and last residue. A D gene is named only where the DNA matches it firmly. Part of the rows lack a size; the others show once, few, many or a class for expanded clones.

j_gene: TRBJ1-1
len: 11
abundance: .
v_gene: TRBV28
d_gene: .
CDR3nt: TGTGCCAGCAGCCAGGGCTTTGAAGCTTTCTTT
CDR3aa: CASSQGFEAFF

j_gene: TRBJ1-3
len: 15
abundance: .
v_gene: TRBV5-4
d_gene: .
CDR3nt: TGTGCCAGCAGCGTACCCGGGGTAGCTGGAAACACCATATATTTT
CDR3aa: CASSVPGVAGNTIYF

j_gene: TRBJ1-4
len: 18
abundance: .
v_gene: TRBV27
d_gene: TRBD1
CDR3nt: TGTGCCAGCAGTTTATCGGGGACAGTCTCTGCAACTAATGAAAAACTGTTTTTT
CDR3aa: CASSLSGTVSATNEKLFF

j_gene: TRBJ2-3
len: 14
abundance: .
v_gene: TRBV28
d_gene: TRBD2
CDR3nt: TGTGCCAGCAGTTCAGCGGGAGACCCCGGTACGCAGTATTTT
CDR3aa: CASSSAGDPGTQYF

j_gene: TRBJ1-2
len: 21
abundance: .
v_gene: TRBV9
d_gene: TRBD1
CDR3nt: TGTGCCAGCAGCCACCCATTGCAACCGACAGGGGGCGTAGTACCTAACTATGGCTACACCTTC
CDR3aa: CASSHPLQPTGGVVPNYGYTF

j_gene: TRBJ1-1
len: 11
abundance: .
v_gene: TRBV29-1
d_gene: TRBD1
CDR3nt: TGCAGTCAGGGGGGAACGACTGAAGCTTTCTTT
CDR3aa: CSQGGTTEAFF

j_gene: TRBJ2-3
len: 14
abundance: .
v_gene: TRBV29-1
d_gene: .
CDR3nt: TGCAGCGTTGAAAGGAGGATGGGAACAGATACGCAGTATTTT
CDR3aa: CSVERRMGTDTQYF

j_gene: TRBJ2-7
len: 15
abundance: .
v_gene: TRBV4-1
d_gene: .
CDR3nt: TGCGCCAGCAGCCAGGCCCAGGGGCAAACCTACGAGCAGTACTTC
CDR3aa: CASSQAQGQTYEQYF

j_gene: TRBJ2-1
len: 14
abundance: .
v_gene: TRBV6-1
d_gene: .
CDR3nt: TGTGCCAGCTCCCCCCGGACTACCTACAATGAGCAGTTCTTC
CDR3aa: CASSPRTTYNEQFF

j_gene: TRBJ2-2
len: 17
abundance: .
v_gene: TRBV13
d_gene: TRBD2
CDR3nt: TGTGCCAGCAGCATGGGGACTAGCGGGAGGTTCGGCGGGGAGCTGTTTTTT
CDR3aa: CASSMGTSGRFGGELFF

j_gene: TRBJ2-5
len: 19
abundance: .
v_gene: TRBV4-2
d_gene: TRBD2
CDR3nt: TGTGCCAGCAGCCAAGATGTTGTGTCAGCGGGAGGTTGGCAAGAGACCCAGTACTTC
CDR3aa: CASSQDVVSAGGWQETQYF

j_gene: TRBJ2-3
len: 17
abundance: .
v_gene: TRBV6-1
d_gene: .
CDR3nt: TGTGCCAGCAGTGAAATGGTTGACTCTCGTAGCACAGATACGCAGTATTTT
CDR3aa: CASSEMVDSRSTDTQYF

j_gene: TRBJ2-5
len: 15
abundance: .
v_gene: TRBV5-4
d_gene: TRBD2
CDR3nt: TGTGCCAGCAGCTTGACTAGCGGGAGCCAAGAGACCCAGTACTTC
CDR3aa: CASSLTSGSQETQYF

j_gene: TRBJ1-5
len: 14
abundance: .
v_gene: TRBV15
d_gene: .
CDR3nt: TGTGCCACCAGCACCAGGGAGGTGGGTCAGCCCCAGCATTTT
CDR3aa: CATSTREVGQPQHF

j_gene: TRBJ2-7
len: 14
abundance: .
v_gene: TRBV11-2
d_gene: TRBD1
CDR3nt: TGTGCCAGCAGCCCACAGGGGATAAGCCGCGAGCAGTACTTC
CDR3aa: CASSPQGISREQYF

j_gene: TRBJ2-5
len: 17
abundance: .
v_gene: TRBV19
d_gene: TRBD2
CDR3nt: TGTGCCAGTAGTGCGGGACTAGCGGGAGCGTTCGGAGGGACCCAGTACTTC
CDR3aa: CASSAGLAGAFGGTQYF

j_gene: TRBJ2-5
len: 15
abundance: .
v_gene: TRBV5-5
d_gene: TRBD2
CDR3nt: TGTGCCAGCAGCTTACTAGCGGGATCTCCAGAGACCCAGTACTTC
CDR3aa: CASSLLAGSPETQYF

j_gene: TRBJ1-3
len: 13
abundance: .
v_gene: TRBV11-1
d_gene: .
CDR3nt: TGTGCCAGCAGCGGCTTGTCTGGAAACACCATATATTTT
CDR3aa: CASSGLSGNTIYF

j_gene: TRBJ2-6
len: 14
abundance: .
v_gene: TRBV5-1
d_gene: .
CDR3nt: TGCGCCAGCAGCTCTGGCCCTGGGGCCAACGTCCTGACTTTC
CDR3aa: CASSSGPGANVLTF

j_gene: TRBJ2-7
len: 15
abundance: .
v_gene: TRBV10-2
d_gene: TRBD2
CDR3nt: TGCGCCAGCAGACCTACTAGCGCCGAGCGCTACGAGCAGTACTTC
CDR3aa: CASRPTSAERYEQYF

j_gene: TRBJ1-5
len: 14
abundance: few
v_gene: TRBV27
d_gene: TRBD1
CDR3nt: TGTGCCAGCAGGCCCGACAGGGGGCGTCAGCCCCAGCATTTT
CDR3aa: CASRPDRGRQPQHF

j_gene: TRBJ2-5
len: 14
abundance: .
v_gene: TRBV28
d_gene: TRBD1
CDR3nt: TGTGCCAGCAGTGCCACAGGGGGTGGAGAGACCCAGTACTTC
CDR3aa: CASSATGGGETQYF

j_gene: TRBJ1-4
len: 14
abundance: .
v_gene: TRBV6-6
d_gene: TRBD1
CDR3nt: TGTGCCAGCAGGAGACAGGGTGGGAATGAAAAACTGTTTTTT
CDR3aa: CASRRQGGNEKLFF

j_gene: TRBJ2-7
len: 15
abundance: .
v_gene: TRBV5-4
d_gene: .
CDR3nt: TGTGCCAGCAGCCGGGTTGGGCAGGGCGGTTACGAGCAGTACTTC
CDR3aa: CASSRVGQGGYEQYF

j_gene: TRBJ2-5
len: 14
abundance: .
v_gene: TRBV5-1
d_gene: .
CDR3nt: TGCGCCAGCAGCTTCGGAAGAGGAAGAGAGACCCAGTACTTC
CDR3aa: CASSFGRGRETQYF

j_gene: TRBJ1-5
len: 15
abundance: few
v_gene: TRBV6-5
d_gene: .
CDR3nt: TGTGCCAGCAGTCGGACAGCCTATAGCAATCAGCCCCAGCATTTT
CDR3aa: CASSRTAYSNQPQHF

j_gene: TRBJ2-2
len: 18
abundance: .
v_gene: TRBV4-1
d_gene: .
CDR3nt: TGCGCCAGCAGCCAAGCCACCCGAGGCCAAGCGAACACCGGGGAGCTGTTTTTT
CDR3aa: CASSQATRGQANTGELFF

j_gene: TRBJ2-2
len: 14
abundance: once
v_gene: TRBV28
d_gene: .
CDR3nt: TGTGCCAGCAGTTTCAGTCTGAACACCGGGGAGCTGTTTTTT
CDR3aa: CASSFSLNTGELFF

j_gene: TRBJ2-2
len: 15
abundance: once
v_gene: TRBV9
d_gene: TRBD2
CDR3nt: TGTGCCAGCAGCGTATTAGCGGGAGAGACCGGGGAGCTGTTTTTT
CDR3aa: CASSVLAGETGELFF

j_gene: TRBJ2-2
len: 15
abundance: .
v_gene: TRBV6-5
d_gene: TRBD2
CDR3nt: TGTGCCAGCAGACTAGCGGGAGAGCACACCGGGGAGCTGTTTTTT
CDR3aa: CASRLAGEHTGELFF

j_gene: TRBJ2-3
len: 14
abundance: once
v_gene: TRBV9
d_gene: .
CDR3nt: TGTGCCAGCAGCGTAGGAATGGGGCCAGATACGCAGTATTTT
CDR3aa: CASSVGMGPDTQYF

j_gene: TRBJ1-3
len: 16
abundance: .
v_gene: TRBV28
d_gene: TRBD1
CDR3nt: TGTGCCAGCAGTTTGGGACAGGGACGGCTCAGTAGCACCATATATTTT
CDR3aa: CASSLGQGRLSSTIYF

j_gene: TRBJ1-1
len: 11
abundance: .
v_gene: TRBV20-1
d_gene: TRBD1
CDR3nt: TGCAGTGCGGCCCAGGGGGTCATGGCTTTCTTT
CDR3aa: CSAAQGVMAFF

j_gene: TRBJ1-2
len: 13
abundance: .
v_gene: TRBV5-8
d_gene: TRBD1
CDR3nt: TGTGCCAGCAGCCCCGACAGGGTAAAAGGCTACACCTTC
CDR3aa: CASSPDRVKGYTF

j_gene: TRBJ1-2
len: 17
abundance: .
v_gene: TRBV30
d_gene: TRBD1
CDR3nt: TGTGCCTGGAGTCCGACGGTCGAGGACAGGCGATTCTATGGCTACACCTTC
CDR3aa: CAWSPTVEDRRFYGYTF

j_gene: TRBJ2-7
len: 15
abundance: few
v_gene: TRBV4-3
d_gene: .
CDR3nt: TGCGCCAGCAGCCGGGTCCGGGGAAATTCTTACGAGCAGTACTTC
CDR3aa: CASSRVRGNSYEQYF

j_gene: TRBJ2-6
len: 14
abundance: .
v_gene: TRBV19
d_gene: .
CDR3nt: TGTGCCAGTACCCAGGGGTCTGGGGCCAACGTCCTGACTTTC
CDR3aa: CASTQGSGANVLTF

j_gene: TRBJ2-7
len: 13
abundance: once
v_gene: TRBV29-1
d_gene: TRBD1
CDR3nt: TGCAGCGTTGCTCTGGACAGGGGTTACGAGCAGTACTTC
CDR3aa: CSVALDRGYEQYF

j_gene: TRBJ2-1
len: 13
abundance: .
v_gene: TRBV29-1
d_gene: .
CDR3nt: TGCAGCGTTGATAGTACTCGTTACAATGAGCAGTTCTTC
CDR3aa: CSVDSTRYNEQFF

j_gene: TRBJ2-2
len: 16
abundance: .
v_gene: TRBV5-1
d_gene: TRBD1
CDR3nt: TGCGCCAGCAGCGCCCGGACAGGGGGGGACACCGGGGAGCTGTTTTTT
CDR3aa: CASSARTGGDTGELFF